This TCR beta chain was documented in a study of T cell repertoires in cytomegalovirus infection. Study summary: Signatures in public TCR beta sequences pointed to both CMV infection and matching HLA type. Findings and caveats of the study: Clonotypes of TCR beta that were HLA-C-restricted and CMV-specific dominated the ex vivo response.

Via MiXCR, TCRdb re-called the reads, giving one row per CDR3 protein. Among about 920,000 distinct CDR3 sequences listed, around 30% were seen once. This CDR3 has 12 residues. CDR1 and CDR2 (germline): MDHEN, SYDVKM. About this clonotype: What it recognizes is unknown. A much larger clone sits a single nucleotide away, making a read error possible.

The rearrangement links TRBV28 to TRBJ2-1; D might be TRBD1 or TRBD2, each matching 5 bases. The sample in question was cultured CD8+ T cells from PBMCs, obtained from culture after CMV antigen stimulation. The TCR comes from a human donor in good health (CMV status not recorded). Some clones in this sample may be carry-over from other donors' samples. The CDR3 loop is CVWGREYNEQFF. The CDR3 bases are TGTGTCTGGGGCAGGGAGTACAATGAGCAGTTCTTC.